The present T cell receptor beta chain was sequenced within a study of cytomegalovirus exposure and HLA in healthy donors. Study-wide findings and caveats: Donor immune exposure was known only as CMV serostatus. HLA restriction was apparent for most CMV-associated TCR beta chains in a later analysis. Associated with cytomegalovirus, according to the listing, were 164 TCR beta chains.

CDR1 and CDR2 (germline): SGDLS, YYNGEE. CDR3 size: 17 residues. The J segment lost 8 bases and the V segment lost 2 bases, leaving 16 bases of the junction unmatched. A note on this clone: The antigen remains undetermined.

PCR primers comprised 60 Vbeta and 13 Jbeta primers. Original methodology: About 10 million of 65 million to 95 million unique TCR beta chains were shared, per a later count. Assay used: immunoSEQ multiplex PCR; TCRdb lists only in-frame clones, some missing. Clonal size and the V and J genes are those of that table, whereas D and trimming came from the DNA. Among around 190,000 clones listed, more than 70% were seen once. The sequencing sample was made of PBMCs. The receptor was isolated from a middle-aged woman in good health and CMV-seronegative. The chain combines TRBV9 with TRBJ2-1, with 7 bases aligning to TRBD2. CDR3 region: CASSVGGMGGVMDEQFF. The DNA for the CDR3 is TGTGCCAGCAGCGTGGGGGGAATGGGAGGGGTTATGGATGAGCAGTTCTTC.